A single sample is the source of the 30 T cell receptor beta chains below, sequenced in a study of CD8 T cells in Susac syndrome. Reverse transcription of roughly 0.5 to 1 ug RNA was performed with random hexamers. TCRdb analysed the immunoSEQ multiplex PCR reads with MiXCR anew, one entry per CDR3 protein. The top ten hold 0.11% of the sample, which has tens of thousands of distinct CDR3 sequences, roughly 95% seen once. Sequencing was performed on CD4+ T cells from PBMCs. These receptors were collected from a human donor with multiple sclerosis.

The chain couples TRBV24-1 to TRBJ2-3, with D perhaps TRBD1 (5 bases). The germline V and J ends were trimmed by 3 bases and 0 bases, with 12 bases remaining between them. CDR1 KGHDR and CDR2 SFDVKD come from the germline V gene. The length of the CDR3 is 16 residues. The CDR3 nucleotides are TGTGCCACCAGTGATGCCACAGGTTCTAGCACAGATACGCAGTATTTT. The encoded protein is CATSDATGSSTDTQYF.

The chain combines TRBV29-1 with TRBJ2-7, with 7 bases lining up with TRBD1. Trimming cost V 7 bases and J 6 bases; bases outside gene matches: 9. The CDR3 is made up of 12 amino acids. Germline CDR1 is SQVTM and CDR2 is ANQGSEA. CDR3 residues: CSAGQAQGEQYF. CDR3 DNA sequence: TGCAGCGCCGGACAGGCCCAAGGCGAGCAGTACTTC.

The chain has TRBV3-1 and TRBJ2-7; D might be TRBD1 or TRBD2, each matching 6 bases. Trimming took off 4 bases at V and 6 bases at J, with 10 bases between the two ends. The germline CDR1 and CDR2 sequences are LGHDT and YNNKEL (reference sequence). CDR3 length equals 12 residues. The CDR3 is CASSPRGGEQYF. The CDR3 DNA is TGTGCCAGCAGCCCCAGGGGAGGCGAGCAGTACTTC.

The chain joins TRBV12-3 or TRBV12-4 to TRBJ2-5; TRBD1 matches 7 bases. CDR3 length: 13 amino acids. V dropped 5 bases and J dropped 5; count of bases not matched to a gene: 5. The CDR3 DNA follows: TGTGCCAGCAGTCTGGGACAGTTCGAGACCCAGTACTTC. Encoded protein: CASSLGQFETQYF.

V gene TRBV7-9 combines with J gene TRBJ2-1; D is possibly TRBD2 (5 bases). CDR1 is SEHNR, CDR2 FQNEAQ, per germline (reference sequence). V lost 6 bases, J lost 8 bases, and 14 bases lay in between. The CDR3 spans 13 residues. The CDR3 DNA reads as TGTGCCAGCAGATTCGGCGGGTGGGATGAGCAGTTCTTC. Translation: CASRFGGWDEQFF. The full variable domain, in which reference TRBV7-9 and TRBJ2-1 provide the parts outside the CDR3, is DTGVSQNPRHKITKRGQNVTFRCDPISEHNRLYWYRQTLGQGPEFLTYFQNEAQLEKSRLLSDRFSAERPKGSFSTLEIQRTEQGDSAMYLCASRFGGWDEQFFGPGTRLTVL.

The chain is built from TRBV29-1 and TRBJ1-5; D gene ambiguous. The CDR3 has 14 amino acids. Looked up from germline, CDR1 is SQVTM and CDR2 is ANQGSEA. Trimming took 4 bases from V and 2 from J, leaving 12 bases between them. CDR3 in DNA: TGCAGCGTTGGCGTTGCTGGGGGCAATCAGCCCCAGCATTTT. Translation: CSVGVAGGNQPQHF.

CDR3 in DNA: TGCAGCGTTGCAAGCGGGGGACTCTACGAGCAGTACTTC. Translating it yields CSVASGGLYEQYF. This chain links TRBV29-1 with TRBJ2-7; 8 nucleotides agree with TRBD2. The ends lost 4 bases at V and 3 bases at J; junction bases unmatched: 5. Per the germline V gene, CDR1 is SQVTM and CDR2 is ANQGSEA. The CDR3 sequence is 13 residues long.

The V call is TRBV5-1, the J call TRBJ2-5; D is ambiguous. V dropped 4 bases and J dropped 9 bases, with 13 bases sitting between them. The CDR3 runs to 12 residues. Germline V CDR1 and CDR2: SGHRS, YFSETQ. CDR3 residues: CASSATENPQYF. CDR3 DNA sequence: TGCGCCAGCAGCGCTACGGAAAATCCCCAGTACTTC. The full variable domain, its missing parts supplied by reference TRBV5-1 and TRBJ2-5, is KAGVTQTPRYLIKTRGQQVTLSCSPISGHRSVSWYQQTPGQGLQFLFEYFSETQRNKGNFPGRFSGRQFSNSRSEMNVSTLELGDSALYLCASSATENPQYFGPGTRLLVL.

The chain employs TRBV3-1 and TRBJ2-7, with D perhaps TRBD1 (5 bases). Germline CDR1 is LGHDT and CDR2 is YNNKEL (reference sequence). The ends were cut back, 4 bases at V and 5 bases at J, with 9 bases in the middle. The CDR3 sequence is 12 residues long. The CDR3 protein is CASSLGLNEQYF. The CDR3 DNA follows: TGTGCCAGCAGCCTGGGGCTTAACGAGCAGTACTTC.

The CDR3 DNA is TGTGCCAGCAGTAAATTGGCAGCCTCTGGGGCCAACGTCCTGACTTTC. Translation gives CASSKLAASGANVLTF. J is TRBJ2-6 and V is TRBV2; no clear D. From germline, CDR1 is SNHLY and CDR2 FYNNEI. The CDR3 sequence is 16 residues long. Trimming took 5 bases from V and 0 from J, leaving 11 bases between them.

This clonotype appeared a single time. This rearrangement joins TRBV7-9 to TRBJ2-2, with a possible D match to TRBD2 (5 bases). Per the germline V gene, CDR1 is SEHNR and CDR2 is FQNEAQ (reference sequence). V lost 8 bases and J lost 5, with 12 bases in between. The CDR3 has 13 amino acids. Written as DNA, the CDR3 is TGTGCCAGCCACCGGGATGTTACCGGGGAGCTGTTTTTT. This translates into CASHRDVTGELFF.

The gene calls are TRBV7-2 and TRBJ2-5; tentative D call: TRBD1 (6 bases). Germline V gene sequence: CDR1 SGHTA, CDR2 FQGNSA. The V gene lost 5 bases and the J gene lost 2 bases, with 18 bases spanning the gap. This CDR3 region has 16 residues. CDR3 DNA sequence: TGTGCCAGCAGCCGTGACAGGTTAGAGGGGCAAGAGACCCAGTACTTC. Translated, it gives CASSRDRLEGQETQYF.

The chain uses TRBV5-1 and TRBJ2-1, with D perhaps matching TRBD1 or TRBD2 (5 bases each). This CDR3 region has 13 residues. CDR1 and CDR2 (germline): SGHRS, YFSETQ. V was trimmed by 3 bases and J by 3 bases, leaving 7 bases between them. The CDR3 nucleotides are TGCGCCAGCAGCTGGGACCTCTACAATGAGCAGTTCTTC. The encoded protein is CASSWDLYNEQFF.

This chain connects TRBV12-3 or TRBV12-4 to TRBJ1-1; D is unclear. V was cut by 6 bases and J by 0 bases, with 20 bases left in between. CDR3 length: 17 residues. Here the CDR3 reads CASSRTVNFVMNTEAFF. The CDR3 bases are TGTGCCAGCAGCCGGACGGTAAATTTTGTGATGAACACTGAAGCTTTCTTT.

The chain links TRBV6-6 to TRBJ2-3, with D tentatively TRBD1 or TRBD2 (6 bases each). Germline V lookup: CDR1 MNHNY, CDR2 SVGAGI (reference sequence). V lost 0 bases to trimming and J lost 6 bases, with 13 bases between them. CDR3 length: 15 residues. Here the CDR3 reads CASSYSSGAGDTQYF. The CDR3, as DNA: TGTGCCAGCAGTTACTCGTCGGGGGCCGGCGATACGCAGTATTTT.

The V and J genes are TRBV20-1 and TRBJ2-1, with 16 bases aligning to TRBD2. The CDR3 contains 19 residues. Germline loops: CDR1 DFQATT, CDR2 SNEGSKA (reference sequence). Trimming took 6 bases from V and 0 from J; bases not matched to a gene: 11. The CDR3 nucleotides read TGCAGTGCGAGTTCCACCGGGACTAGCGGGGGGGCCTCCTACAATGAGCAGTTCTTC. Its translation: CSASSTGTSGGASYNEQFF.

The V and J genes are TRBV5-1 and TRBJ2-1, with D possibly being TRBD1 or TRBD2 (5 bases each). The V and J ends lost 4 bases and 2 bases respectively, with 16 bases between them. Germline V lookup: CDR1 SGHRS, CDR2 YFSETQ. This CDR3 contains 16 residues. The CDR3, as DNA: TGCGCCAGCAGCCAGGTTTTGGGGGTAGCCTACAATGAGCAGTTCTTC. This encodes CASSQVLGVAYNEQFF.

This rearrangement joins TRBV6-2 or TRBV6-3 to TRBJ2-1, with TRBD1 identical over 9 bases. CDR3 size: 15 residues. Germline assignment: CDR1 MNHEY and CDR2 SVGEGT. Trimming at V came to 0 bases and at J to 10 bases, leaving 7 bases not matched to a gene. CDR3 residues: CASSYSNRGQGEQFF. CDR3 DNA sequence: TGTGCCAGCAGTTACTCGAACAGGGGGCAAGGCGAGCAGTTCTTC.

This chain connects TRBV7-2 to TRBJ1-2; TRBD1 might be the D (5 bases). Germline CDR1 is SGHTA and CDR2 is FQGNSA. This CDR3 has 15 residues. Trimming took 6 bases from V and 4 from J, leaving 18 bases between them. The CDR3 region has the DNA TGTGCCAGCAGACTTACCCCGACAGCGGCCTATGGCTACACCTTC. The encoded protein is CASRLTPTAAYGYTF. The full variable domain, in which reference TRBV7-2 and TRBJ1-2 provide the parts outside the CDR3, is GAGVSQSPSNKVTEKGKDVELRCDPISGHTALYWYRQSLGQGLEFLIYFQGNSAPDKSGLPSDRFSAERTGGSVSTLTIQRTQQEDSAVYLCASRLTPTAAYGYTFGSGTRLTVV.

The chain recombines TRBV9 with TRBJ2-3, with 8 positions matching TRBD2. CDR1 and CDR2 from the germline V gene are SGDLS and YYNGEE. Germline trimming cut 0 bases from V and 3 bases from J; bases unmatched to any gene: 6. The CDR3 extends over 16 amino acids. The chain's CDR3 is CASSVASGGATDTQYF. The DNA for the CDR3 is TGTGCCAGCAGCGTAGCCAGCGGGGGAGCTACAGATACGCAGTATTTT.

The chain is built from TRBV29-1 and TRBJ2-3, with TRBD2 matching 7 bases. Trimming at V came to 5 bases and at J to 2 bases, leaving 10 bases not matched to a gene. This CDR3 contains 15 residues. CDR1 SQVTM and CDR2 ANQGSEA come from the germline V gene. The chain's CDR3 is CSVSTGTTNTDTQYF. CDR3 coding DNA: TGCAGCGTTTCTACCGGGACTACGAACACAGATACGCAGTATTTT.

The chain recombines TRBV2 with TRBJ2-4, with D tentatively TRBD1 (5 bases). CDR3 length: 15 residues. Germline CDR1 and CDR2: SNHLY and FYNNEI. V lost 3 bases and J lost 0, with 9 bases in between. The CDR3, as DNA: TGTGCCAGCAGTGAGGACACCTTAGCCAAAAACATTCAGTACTTC. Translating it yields CASSEDTLAKNIQYF. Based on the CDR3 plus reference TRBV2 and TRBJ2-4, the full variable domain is EPEVTQTPSHQVTQMGQEVILRCVPISNHLYFYWYRQILGQKVEFLVSFYNNEISEKSEIFDDQFSVERPDGSNFTLKIRSTKLEDSAMYFCASSEDTLAKNIQYFGAGTRLSVL.

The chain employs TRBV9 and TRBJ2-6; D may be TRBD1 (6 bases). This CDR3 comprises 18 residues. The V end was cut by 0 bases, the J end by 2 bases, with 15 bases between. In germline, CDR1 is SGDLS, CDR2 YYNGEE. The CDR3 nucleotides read TGTGCCAGCAGCGTAGGGGACACCGCCTTCCCTGGGGCCAACGTCCTGACTTTC. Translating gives CASSVGDTAFPGANVLTF.

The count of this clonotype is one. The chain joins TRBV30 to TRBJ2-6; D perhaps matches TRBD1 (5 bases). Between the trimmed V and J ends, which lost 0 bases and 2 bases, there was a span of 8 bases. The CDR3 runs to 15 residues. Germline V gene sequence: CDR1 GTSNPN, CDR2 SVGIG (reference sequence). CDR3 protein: CAWSVRRAGANVLTF. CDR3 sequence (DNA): TGTGCCTGGAGTGTACGCAGGGCTGGGGCCAACGTCCTGACTTTC. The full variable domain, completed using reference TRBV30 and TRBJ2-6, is SQTIHQWPATLVQPVGSPLSLECTVEGTSNPNLYWYRQAAGRGLQLLFYSVGIGQISSEVPQNLSASRPQDRQFILSSKKLLLSDSGFYLCAWSVRRAGANVLTFGAGSRLTVL.

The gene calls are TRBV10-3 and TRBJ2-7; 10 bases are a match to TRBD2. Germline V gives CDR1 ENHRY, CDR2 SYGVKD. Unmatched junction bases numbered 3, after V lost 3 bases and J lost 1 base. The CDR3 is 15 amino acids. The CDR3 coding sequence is TGTGCCATCAGTGATTCTAGCGGGGGTTCCTACGAGCAGTACTTC. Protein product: CAISDSSGGSYEQYF.

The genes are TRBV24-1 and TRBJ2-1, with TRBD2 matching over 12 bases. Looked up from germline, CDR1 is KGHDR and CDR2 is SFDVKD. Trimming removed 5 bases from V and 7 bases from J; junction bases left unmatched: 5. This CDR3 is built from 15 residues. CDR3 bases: TGTGCCACCAGTGGGCCTAGCGGGGGGGGTAATGAGCAGTTCTTC. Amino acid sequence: CATSGPSGGGNEQFF.

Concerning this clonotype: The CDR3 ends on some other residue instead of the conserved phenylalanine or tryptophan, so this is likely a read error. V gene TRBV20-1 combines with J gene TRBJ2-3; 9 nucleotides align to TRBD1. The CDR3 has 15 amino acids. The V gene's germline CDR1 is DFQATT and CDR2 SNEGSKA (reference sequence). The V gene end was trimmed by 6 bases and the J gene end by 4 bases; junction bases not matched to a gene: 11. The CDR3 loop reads CSARGQGSWADTQYS. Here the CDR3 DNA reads TGCAGTGCACGCGGACAGGGGAGTTGGGCAGATACGCAGTATTCT.

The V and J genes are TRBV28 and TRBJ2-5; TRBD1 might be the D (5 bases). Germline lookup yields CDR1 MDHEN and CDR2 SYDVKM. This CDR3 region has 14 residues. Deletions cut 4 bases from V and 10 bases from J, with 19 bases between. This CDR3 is CASSSWGAKVVQYF. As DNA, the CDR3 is TGTGCCAGCAGTTCCTGGGGCGCGAAGGTCGTCCAGTACTTC.

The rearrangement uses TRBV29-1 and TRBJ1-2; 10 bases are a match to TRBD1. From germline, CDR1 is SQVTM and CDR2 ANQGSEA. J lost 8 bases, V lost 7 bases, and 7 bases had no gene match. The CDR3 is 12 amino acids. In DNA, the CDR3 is TGCAGCGCTACGACAGGGGGCGGCGGCTACACCTTC. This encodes CSATTGGGGYTF.

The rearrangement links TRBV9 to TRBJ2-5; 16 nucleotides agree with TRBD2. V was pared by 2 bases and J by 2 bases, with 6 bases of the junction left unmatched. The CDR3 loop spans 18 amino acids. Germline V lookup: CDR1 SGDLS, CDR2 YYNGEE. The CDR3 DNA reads TGTGCCAGCAGCGTTGGGACTAGCGGGGGGGCCCGGCAAGAGACCCAGTACTTC. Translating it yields CASSVGTSGGARQETQYF.